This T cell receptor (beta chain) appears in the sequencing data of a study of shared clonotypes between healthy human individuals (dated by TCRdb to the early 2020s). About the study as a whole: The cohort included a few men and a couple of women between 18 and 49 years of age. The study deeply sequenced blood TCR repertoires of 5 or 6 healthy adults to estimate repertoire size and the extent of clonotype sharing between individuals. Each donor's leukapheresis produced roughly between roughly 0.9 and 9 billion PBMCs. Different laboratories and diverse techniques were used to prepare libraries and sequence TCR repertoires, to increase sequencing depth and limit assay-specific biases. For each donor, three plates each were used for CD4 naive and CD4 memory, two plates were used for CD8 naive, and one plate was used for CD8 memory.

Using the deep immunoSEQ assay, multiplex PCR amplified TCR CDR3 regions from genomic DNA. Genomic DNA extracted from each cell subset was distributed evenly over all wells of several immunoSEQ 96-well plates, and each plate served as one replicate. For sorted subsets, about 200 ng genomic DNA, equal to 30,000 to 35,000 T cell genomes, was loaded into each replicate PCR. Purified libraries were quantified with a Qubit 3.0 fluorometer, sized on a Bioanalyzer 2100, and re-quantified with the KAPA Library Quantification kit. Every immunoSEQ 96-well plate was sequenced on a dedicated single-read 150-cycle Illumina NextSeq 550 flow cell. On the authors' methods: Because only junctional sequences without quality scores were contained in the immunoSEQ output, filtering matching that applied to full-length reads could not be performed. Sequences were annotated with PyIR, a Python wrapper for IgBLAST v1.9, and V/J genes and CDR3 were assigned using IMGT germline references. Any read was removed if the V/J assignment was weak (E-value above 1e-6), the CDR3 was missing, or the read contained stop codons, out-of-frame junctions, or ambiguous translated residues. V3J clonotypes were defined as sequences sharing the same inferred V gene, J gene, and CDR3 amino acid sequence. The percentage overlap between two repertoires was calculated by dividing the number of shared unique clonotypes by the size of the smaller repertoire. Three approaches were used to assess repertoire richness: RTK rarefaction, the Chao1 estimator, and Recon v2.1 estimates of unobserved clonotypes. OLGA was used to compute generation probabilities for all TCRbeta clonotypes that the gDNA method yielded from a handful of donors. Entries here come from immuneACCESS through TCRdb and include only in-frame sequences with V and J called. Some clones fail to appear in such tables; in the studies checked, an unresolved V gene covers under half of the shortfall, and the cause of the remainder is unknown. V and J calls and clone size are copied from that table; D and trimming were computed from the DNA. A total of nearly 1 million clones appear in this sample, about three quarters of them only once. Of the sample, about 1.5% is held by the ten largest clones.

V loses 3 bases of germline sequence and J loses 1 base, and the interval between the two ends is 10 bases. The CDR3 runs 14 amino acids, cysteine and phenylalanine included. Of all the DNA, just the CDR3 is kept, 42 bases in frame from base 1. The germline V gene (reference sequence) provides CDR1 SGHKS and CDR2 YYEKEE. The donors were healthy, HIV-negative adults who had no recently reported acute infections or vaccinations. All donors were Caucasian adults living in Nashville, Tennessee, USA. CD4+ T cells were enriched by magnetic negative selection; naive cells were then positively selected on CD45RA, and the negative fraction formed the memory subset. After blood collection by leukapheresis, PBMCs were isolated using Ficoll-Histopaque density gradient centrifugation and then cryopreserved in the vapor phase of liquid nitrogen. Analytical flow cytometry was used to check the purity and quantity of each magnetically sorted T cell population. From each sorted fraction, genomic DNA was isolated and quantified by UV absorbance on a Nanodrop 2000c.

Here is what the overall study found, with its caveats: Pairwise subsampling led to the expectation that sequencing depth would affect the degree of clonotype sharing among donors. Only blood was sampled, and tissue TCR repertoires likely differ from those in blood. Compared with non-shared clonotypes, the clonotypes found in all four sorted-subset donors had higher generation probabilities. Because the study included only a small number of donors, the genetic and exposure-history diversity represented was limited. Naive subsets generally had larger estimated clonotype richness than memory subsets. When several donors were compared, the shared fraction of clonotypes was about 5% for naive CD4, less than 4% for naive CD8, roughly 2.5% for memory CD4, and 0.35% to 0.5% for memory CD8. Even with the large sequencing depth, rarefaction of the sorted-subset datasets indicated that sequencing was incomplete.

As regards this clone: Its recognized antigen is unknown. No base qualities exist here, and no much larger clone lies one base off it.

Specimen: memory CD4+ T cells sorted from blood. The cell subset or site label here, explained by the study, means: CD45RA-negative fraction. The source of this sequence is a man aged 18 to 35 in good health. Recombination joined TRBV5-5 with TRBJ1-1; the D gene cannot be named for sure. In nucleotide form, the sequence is TGTGCCAGCAGCTCAACGGGCCCGAACACTGAAGCTTTCTTT. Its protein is CASSSTGPNTEAFF.